This T cell receptor (beta chain) comes out of a study of blood T cell repertoires in COVID-19. In germline, CDR1 is SGHTS, CDR2 YDEGEE. The CDR3 runs 16 residues. Trimming cost V 2 bases and J 0 bases; bases outside gene matches: 5. Sequenced by immunoSEQ multiplex PCR; TCRdb stores in-frame clones only, minus some. The sample yields about 240,000 clones, approximately 86% seen once. The sequencing input was PBMCs or T cells enriched from blood (not recorded which). The source is a woman in her forties with acute COVID-19. J is TRBJ2-3 and V is TRBV5-8, with TRBD2 matching 8 bases. The CDR3 nucleotides are TGTGCCAGCAGCTTAGAGCTAGCGGGTAGCACAGATACGCAGTATTTT. This encodes CASSLELAGSTDTQYF.